Below are 6 T cell receptor beta chains sequenced from a single sample in a study of radiotherapy plus CTLA-4 blockade in lung cancer. Assay used: immunoSEQ multiplex PCR; TCRdb lists only in-frame clones, some missing. The data show tens of thousands of clones, 75% to 85% seen once. Sequences were derived from peripheral blood, sampled from a patient treated with radiotherapy plus ipilimumab. The receptors were sampled from a human donor with non-small cell lung cancer that progressed on radiotherapy plus ipilimumab.

The chain carries TRBV27 and TRBJ1-1; D not certain. Germline V CDR1 and CDR2: MNHEY, SMNVEV (reference sequence). This CDR3 has 15 amino acids. Trimming took off 0 bases at V and 0 bases at J, with 8 bases between the two ends. DNA for the CDR3: TGTGCCAGCAGTTTATCAGGACCTATGAACACTGAAGCTTTCTTT. It is translated as CASSLSGPMNTEAFF.

The chain combines TRBV2 with TRBJ2-2; 7 positions match TRBD1. Germline CDR1 SNHLY, CDR2 FYNNEI. The trim removed 6 bases at V and 5 bases at J, leaving 6 bases unmatched. This CDR3 is 14 amino acids long. CDR3 residues: CASRDRLRTGELFF. The CDR3 DNA reads TGTGCCAGCAGGGACAGGTTGAGGACCGGGGAGCTGTTTTTT.

The CDR3 loop reads CASSPDGISRTDTQYF. The CDR3 nucleotides are TGTGCCAGCAGCCCCGATGGGATCAGCAGAACAGATACGCAGTATTTT. The rearrangement uses TRBV5-4 and TRBJ2-3; no clear D. The CDR3 extends over 16 amino acids. Germline V gene data show CDR1 as SGHNT and CDR2 as YYREEE (reference sequence). V dropped 4 bases and J dropped 3 bases, with 18 bases sitting between them.

This clone was seen just once. This rearrangement joins TRBV6-1 to TRBJ1-4; D is unclear. The V end lost 7 bases, the J end lost 7 bases, and 4 bases lay between the germline ends. Germline lookup yields CDR1 MNHNS and CDR2 SASEGT. CDR3 length: 10 amino acids. The CDR3 protein is CASIGEKLFF. The CDR3 coding sequence is TGTGCCAGCATCGGTGAAAAACTGTTTTTT.

The V and J genes are TRBV5-6 and TRBJ1-1, with TRBD1 identical over 9 bases. Germline V gives CDR1 SGHDT, CDR2 YYEEEE. The trim removed 2 bases at V and 1 base at J, leaving 3 bases unmatched. There are 15 residues in the CDR3. The CDR3 region has the DNA TGTGCCAGCAGCTTACCGGGACAGGGGAACACTGAAGCTTTCTTT. It specifies CASSLPGQGNTEAFF.

The V call is TRBV6-1, the J call TRBJ2-7; D not certain. With 2 bases removed from V and 4 bases from J, the gap between germline ends came to 15 bases. The CDR3 is made up of 15 amino acids. Germline V lookup: CDR1 MNHNS, CDR2 SASEGT. CDR3: CASSELAGGRYEQYF. The CDR3 DNA follows: TGTGCCAGCAGTGAACTCGCAGGTGGTAGGTACGAGCAGTACTTC.